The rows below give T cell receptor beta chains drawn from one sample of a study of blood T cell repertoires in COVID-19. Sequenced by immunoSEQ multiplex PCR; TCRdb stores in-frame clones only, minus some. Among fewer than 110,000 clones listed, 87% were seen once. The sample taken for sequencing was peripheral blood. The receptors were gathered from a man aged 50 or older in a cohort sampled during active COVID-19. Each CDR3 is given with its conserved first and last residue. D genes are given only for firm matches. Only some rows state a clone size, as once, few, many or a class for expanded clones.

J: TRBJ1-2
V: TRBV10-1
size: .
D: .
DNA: TGCGCCAGCAGTGTCCAGGGTGGGGAGGGGGAATTTGTCTATGGCTACACCTTC
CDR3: CASSVQGGEGEFVYGYTF

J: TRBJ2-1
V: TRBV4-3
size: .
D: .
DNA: TGCGCCAGCAGCCAAGGCGGGGCGTCTTACAATGAGCAGTTCTTC
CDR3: CASSQGGASYNEQFF

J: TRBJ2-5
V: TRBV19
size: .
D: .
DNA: TGTGCCAGTAGTATAGGGGGGGGCTTTCGGGAGACCCAGTACTTC
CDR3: CASSIGGGFRETQYF

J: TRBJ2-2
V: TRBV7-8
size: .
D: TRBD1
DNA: TGTGCCAGCAGCGACAGGGGGCGTGTCACCGGGGAGCTGTTTTTT
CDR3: CASSDRGRVTGELFF

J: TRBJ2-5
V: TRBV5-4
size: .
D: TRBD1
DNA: TGTGCCAGCAGTTCGCAGGGGGCCCAAGAGACCCAGTACTTC
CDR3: CASSSQGAQETQYF

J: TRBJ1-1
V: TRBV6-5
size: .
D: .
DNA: TGTGCCAGCAGTTACGTTCAGGGATCCACTGAAGCTTTCTTT
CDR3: CASSYVQGSTEAFF

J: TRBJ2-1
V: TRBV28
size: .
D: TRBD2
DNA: TGTGCCAGCAGACCCACTAGCGGGGGAAAATACAATGAGCAGTTCTTC
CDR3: CASRPTSGGKYNEQFF

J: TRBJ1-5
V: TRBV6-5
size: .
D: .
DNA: TGTGAGAACTATAGGGAGCACATCAATCAGCCCCAGCATTTT
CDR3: CENYREHINQPQHF

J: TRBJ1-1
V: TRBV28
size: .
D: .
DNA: TGTGCCAGCAGCAAGAGCACTGAAGCTTTCTTT
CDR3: CASSKSTEAFF

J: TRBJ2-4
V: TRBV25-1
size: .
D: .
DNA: TGTGCCAGCAGTGAGGGGGGAGCGGGTAAAAACATTCAGTACTTC
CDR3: CASSEGGAGKNIQYF

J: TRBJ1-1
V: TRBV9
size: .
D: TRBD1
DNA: TGTGCCAGCAGCGTAGGACAGGGGGATCGGGAAGCTTTCTTT
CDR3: CASSVGQGDREAFF

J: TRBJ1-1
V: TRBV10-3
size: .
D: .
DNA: TGTGCCATCGGGGGGGCAGGGAGTGAAGCTTTCTTT
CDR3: CAIGGAGSEAFF

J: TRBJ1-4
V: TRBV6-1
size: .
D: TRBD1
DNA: TGTGCCAGCAGTGAGGCCCCACCGACGGGACAGGGGAAAAAACTGTTTTTT
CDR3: CASSEAPPTGQGKKLFF

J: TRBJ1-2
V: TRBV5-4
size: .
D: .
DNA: TGTGCCAGCAGCTTGGAGCTTCCCAGGGCGGCCTATGGCTACACCTTC
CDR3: CASSLELPRAAYGYTF

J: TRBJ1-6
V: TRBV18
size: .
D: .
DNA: TGTGCCAGCTCACCAAGCGACGCGTTATCCTATAATTCACCCCTCCACTTT
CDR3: CASSPSDALSYNSPLHF

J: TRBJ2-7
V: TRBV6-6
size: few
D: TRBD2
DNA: TGTGCCTCCAATGGGGAGGGAGGGAGGGACGAGCAGTACTTC
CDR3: CASNGEGGRDEQYF

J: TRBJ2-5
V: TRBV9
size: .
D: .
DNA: TGTGCCAGCAGCGTAGTGGACGCCCGGGAGAGTCCCCAGTACTTC
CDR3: CASSVVDARESPQYF

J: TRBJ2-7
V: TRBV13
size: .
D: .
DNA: TGTGCCAGCAGTAAACAGGGAAAATTCGCCTACGAGCAGTACTTC
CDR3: CASSKQGKFAYEQYF

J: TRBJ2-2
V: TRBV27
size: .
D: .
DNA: TGTGCCAGCAGCGAAACAGGCACCGGGGAGCTGTTTTTT
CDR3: CASSETGTGELFF

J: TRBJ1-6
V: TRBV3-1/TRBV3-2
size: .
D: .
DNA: TGTGCCAGCAGCCAAGATGGACAAGAGGAGGGTTCACCCCTCCACTTT
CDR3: CASSQDGQEEGSPLHF

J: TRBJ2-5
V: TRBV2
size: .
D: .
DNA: TGTGCCAGCAGCCACCCGGGTTCCCAAGAGACCCAGTACTTC
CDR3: CASSHPGSQETQYF

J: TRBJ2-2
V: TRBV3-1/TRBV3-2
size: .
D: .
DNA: TGTGCCAGCAGCCAAGAGGGAGCAACCGGGGAGCTGTTTTTT
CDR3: CASSQEGATGELFF

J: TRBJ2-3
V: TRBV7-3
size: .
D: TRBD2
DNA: TGTGCCAGCAGCCCTGCTGGGCGGGGGAGCACAGATACGCAGTATTTT
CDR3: CASSPAGRGSTDTQYF

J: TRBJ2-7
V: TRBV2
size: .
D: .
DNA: TGTGCCAGCAGACAGACCTACGAGCAGTACTTC
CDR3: CASRQTYEQYF

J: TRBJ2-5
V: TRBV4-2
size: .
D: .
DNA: TGTGCCAGCAGCCAAGACGGACAGACCCAAGAGACCCAGTACTTC
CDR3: CASSQDGQTQETQYF

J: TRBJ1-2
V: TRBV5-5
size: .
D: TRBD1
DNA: TGTGCCAGCAGCTTCCCGGGACAGGGGGATGGCTACACCTTC
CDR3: CASSFPGQGDGYTF

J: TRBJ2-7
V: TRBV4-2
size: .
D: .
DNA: TGTGCCAGCAGCCAAGAGGGGCTATCCCACTACGAGCAGTACTTC
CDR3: CASSQEGLSHYEQYF

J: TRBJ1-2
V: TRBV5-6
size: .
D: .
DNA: TGTGCCAGCAGCCAGATCGGGGGGAGGGAAGGTTATGGCTACACCTTC
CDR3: CASSQIGGREGYGYTF

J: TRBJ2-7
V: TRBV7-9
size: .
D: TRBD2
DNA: TGTGCCAGCAGCTTGGCTAGCGGTAACTACGAGCAGTACTTC
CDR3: CASSLASGNYEQYF

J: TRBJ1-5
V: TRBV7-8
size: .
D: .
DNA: TGTGCCAGCACTACAGGGACGTCTGCATTCGGTCAGCCCCAGCATTTT
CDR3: CASTTGTSAFGQPQHF

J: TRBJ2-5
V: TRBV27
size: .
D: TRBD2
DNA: TGTGCCAGCAGTCCCAGGGTGGGACTAGCGGGGGAGCAAGAGACCCAGTACTTC
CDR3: CASSPRVGLAGEQETQYF